This T cell receptor (beta chain) was identified during a study of blood T cell repertoires in COVID-19. The V segment lost 5 bases and the J segment 6 bases; nucleotides outside the gene matches: 1. Per germline, CDR1 MDHEN and CDR2 SYDVKM. The CDR3 is 13 amino acids. This clone was found a few times. As originally analysed: Reference gene primer amplification gave nucleated cell count estimates. Profiling relied on immunoSEQ multiplex PCR, and the TCRdb table lists in-frame clones only, not all of them. The DNA was the basis for D and trimming; V, J and clone size are from that table. The sample holds about 190,000 clones; around 80% are singletons and the top ten take around 12%.

This TCR derives from a woman in her forties or fifties with acute or convalescent COVID-19. This chain uses TRBV28 with TRBJ1-6; 7 bases are a match to TRBD1. Sequenced material: peripheral blood. The CDR3 protein is CASSRDSNSPLHF. The DNA for the CDR3 is TGTGCCAGCAGTCGGGACAGTAATTCACCCCTCCACTTT.